These 30 T cell receptor beta chains originate from one sample sequenced in a study of T cell changes during pregnancy in multiple sclerosis. Profiled with immunoSEQ multiplex PCR; TCRdb holds only in-frame clones, not every one. The table records around 61,000 clones, around 87% of them present only once. The sequenced sample was peripheral blood from another person, used as feeder cells. The receptor set was obtained from a human donor whose cells served as feeder cells for cultures in a pregnancy study.

CDR3 nucleotide sequence: TGTGCCAGCAGTAAAGAATCGTACTCCTACGAGCAGTACTTC. This translates into CASSKESYSYEQYF. The gene calls are TRBV6-6 and TRBJ2-7; D not certain. The germline V gene has CDR1 MNHNY and CDR2 SVGAGI (reference sequence). This CDR3 has 14 amino acids. V was pared by 5 bases and J by 0 bases, with 11 bases between.

This clone showed up just once. The V gene is TRBV18, the J gene TRBJ1-6; 9 bases line up with TRBD1. This CDR3 comprises 14 residues. V was clipped by 3 bases and J by 10 bases; unmatched bases: 4. Germline lookup yields CDR1 KGHSH and CDR2 LQKENI. CDR3 coding DNA: TGTGCCAGCTCACCGACAGGGGGTCAGTCACCCCTCCACTTT. Its protein product is CASSPTGGQSPLHF.

The rearrangement uses TRBV5-1 and TRBJ2-1; TRBD2 is a possible D gene (6 bases). The CDR3 extends over 13 amino acids. The V end was cut by 7 bases, the J end by 7 bases, with 15 bases between. Germline CDR1 reads SGHRS; CDR2 reads YFSETQ. The CDR3 DNA is TGCGCCAGCTTCCAGACTAGGGGAAATGAGCAGTTCTTC. Translation: CASFQTRGNEQFF.

This clone showed up just once. J is TRBJ1-1 and V is TRBV5-6; no definite D call. The CDR3 runs to 15 residues. Trimming took off 4 bases at V and 1 base at J, with 14 bases between the two ends. The germline V gene has CDR1 SGHDT and CDR2 YYEEEE. The CDR3 DNA sequence: TGTGCCAGCAGCCCCGGTCCGGAACAGAACACTGAAGCTTTCTTT. Translated: CASSPGPEQNTEAFF.

The V and J genes are TRBV29-1 and TRBJ2-3; D is possibly TRBD2 (5 bases). V shed 7 bases and J shed 0 bases, with 11 bases lying between them. Per the germline V gene, CDR1 is SQVTM and CDR2 is ANQGSEA. This CDR3 region has 13 residues. The CDR3 DNA reads TGCAGCGGTTGGAGAGGGAGCACAGATACGCAGTATTTT. Protein product: CSGWRGSTDTQYF.

This clone was picked up one time. The V gene is TRBV7-9, the J gene TRBJ2-5; D uncertain. Trimming took 5 bases from V and 5 from J, leaving 15 bases between them. The CDR3 runs to 14 residues. Germline V gives CDR1 SEHNR, CDR2 FQNEAQ (reference sequence). This CDR3 reads CASSLGVGRETQYF. The CDR3 DNA follows: TGTGCCAGCAGCCTTGGGGTGGGCCGCGAGACCCAGTACTTC.

This chain joins TRBV5-1 and TRBJ2-4; D gene uncertain. V was pared by 3 bases and J by 10 bases, with 11 bases between. Germline CDR1 reads SGHRS; CDR2 reads YFSETQ. This CDR3 is 12 amino acids long. DNA of the CDR3: TGCGCCAGCAGCTCAGATCCCACAATTCAGTACTTC. It specifies CASSSDPTIQYF.

This clone was observed a single time. The V and J genes are TRBV7-9 and TRBJ2-7; D not resolved. Germline V lookup: CDR1 SEHNR, CDR2 FQNEAQ (reference sequence). Trimming cost V 5 bases and J 2 bases, with 10 bases left between them. The CDR3 sequence is 13 residues long. The CDR3 nucleotides read TGTGCCAGCAGCCCTGTTCATGCCTACGAGCAGTACTTC. Protein: CASSPVHAYEQYF.

This clone was found a few times. The chain recombines TRBV5-1 with TRBJ1-1; TRBD1 is a possible D gene (5 bases). V was pared by 0 bases and J by 8 bases, with 17 bases between. The CDR3 sequence is 15 residues long. Germline assignment: CDR1 SGHRS and CDR2 YFSETQ. The CDR3 nucleotides read TGCGCCAGCAGCTTGGCCGCAGGGATTGGGAAGGAAGCTTTCTTT. This gives the protein CASSLAAGIGKEAFF.

The chain employs TRBV5-8 and TRBJ1-6; the D gene is possibly TRBD1 (6 bases). With 4 bases removed from V and 9 bases from J, the gap between germline ends came to 14 bases. This CDR3 is 14 amino acids long. Looked up from germline, CDR1 is SGHTS and CDR2 is YDEGEE. The CDR3 DNA sequence: TGTGCCAGCAGCGTAGGACAGCGGATTTCACCCCTCCACTTT. It is translated as CASSVGQRISPLHF.

J is TRBJ2-3 and V is TRBV7-9; 11 nucleotides line up with TRBD2. The CDR3 sequence is 18 residues long. Germline trimming cut 1 base from V and 2 bases from J; bases unmatched to any gene: 8. In germline, CDR1 is SEHNR, CDR2 FQNEAQ (reference sequence). The CDR3 sequence is CASSLVVASGGITDTQYF. CDR3 DNA: TGTGCCAGCAGCTTAGTGGTGGCTAGCGGGGGGATCACAGATACGCAGTATTTT.

This chain joins TRBV7-2 and TRBJ1-1; D unresolved. Trimming took off 0 bases at V and 7 bases at J, with 9 bases between the two ends. Germline V lookup: CDR1 SGHTA, CDR2 FQGNSA. The CDR3 covers 13 residues. The CDR3 region has the DNA TGTGCCAGCAGCTTAGCGAGGGTTAATGAAGCTTTCTTT. Translated, it gives CASSLARVNEAFF.

V is TRBV5-5 and J is TRBJ2-7; 7 bases are a match to TRBD2. This CDR3 is 14 amino acids long. Unmatched junction bases numbered 4, after V lost 3 bases and J lost 1 base. The V gene's germline CDR1 is SGHKS and CDR2 YYEKEE (reference sequence). CDR3 DNA sequence: TGTGCCAGCAGCTCAACTAGCGTTTCCTACGAGCAGTACTTC. This gives the protein CASSSTSVSYEQYF.

The chain combines TRBV7-2 with TRBJ2-1; no reliable D call. Trimming stripped 1 base from V and 9 bases from J, with 22 bases between. Germline CDR1 is SGHTA and CDR2 is FQGNSA. The CDR3 totals 17 residues. The CDR3 protein is CASSLVTGGVLFREQFF. DNA of the CDR3: TGTGCCAGCAGCTTAGTTACGGGTGGGGTTCTGTTCCGTGAGCAGTTCTTC.

The V and J genes are TRBV5-4 and TRBJ2-3; weak D call: TRBD2 (6 bases). CDR1 is SGHNT and CDR2 is YYREEE in the germline V gene (reference sequence). Trimming took off 7 bases at V and 2 bases at J, with 20 bases between the two ends. This CDR3 comprises 16 residues. The CDR3 is CASGLTGGISTDTQYF. In nucleotides, the CDR3 is TGTGCCAGCGGATTAACTGGGGGGATTTCCACAGATACGCAGTATTTT. Based on the CDR3 plus reference TRBV5-4 and TRBJ2-3, the full variable domain is ETGVTQSPTHLIKTRGQQVTLRCSSQSGHNTVSWYQQALGQGPQFIFQYYREEENGRGNFPPRFSGLQFPNYSSELNVNALELDDSALYLCASGLTGGISTDTQYFGPGTRLTVL.

The rearrangement uses TRBV5-1 and TRBJ1-2; possible D gene TRBD1, 6 bases. Germline V gives CDR1 SGHRS, CDR2 YFSETQ. V lost 4 bases and J lost 4, with 20 bases in between. This CDR3 comprises 16 residues. This CDR3 reads CASSGTQGSESYGYTF. The CDR3, as DNA: TGCGCCAGCAGCGGCACACAGGGTAGTGAATCCTATGGCTACACCTTC. The entire variable domain, with the rest obtained from reference TRBV5-1 and TRBJ1-2, is as follows: KAGVTQTPRYLIKTRGQQVTLSCSPISGHRSVSWYQQTPGQGLQFLFEYFSETQRNKGNFPGRFSGRQFSNSRSEMNVSTLELGDSALYLCASSGTQGSESYGYTFGSGTRLTVV.

The rearrangement uses TRBV7-2 and TRBJ2-5; 7 bases fit TRBD2. With V trimmed by 5 bases and J by 3 bases, 15 bases remained unmatched. The V gene's germline CDR1 is SGHTA and CDR2 FQGNSA. The length of the CDR3 is 17 residues. CDR3 DNA sequence: TGTGCCAGCAGCCCGGACTGGGCGGGAGACGGGAAAGAGACCCAGTACTTC. Translation gives CASSPDWAGDGKETQYF.

This sequence joins TRBV6-1 and TRBJ2-5; the match to TRBD2 covers 13 bases. V lost 3 bases, J lost 9 bases, and 7 bases stayed unmatched. CDR1 and CDR2 (germline): MNHNS, SASEGT. The CDR3 runs 15 residues. In DNA, the CDR3 is TGTGCCAGCAGTGAGGGACTAGCGGGGTATGCGGCCCAGTACTTC. Translation gives CASSEGLAGYAAQYF.

The chain couples TRBV6-5 to TRBJ1-2, with D possibly matching TRBD1 (5 bases). The CDR3 is 14 residues long. Looked up from germline, CDR1 is MNHEY and CDR2 is SVGAGI. V was cut by 5 bases and J by 5 bases, with 15 bases left in between. The CDR3 here is CASSPRGGGYGYTF. CDR3 sequence (DNA): TGTGCCAGCAGTCCTCGGGGGGGAGGATATGGCTACACCTTC.

This clone has only one observation. The genes are TRBV7-7 and TRBJ2-5; D call uncertain. The length of the CDR3 is 14 residues. Trimming cost V 1 base and J 1 base, with 7 bases left between them. Germline V gene data show CDR1 as SSHAT and CDR2 as FNYEAQ (reference sequence). The CDR3 nucleotides read TGTGCCAGCAGCTTAGGGGGTCGCCAAGAGACCCAGTACTTC. Encoded protein: CASSLGGRQETQYF.

The chain couples TRBV9 to TRBJ1-2, with D perhaps TRBD1 (6 bases). Looked up from germline, CDR1 is SGDLS and CDR2 is YYNGEE. V gave up 3 bases and J gave up 8 bases, with 20 bases separating them. The CDR3 is 15 residues long. The chain's CDR3 is CASSAGQWGAEGYTF. The CDR3 nucleotides are TGTGCCAGCAGCGCAGGACAGTGGGGGGCGGAGGGCTACACCTTC.

V gene TRBV6-5 combines with J gene TRBJ1-2, with a tentative D call TRBD1 (6 bases). The CDR3 contains 10 residues. The germline V gene encodes CDR1 MNHEY and CDR2 SVGAGI. The V and J ends lost 8 bases and 8 bases respectively, with 9 bases between them. The CDR3 DNA is TGTGCCAGCTTTAGGGGGGGCTACACCTTC. This codes for CASFRGGYTF.

V usage is TRBV19 and J usage is TRBJ2-6, with 11 nucleotides matching TRBD1. This CDR3 has 16 residues. Germline loops: CDR1 LNHDA, CDR2 SQIVND (reference sequence). V lost 6 bases to trimming and J lost 0 bases; unmatched junction nucleotides: 1. In DNA form, the CDR3 reads TGTGCCAGTAGCGGGACAGGGGGCTCTGGGGCCAACGTCCTGACTTTC. It specifies CASSGTGGSGANVLTF.

The chain couples TRBV28 to TRBJ2-7, with unresolved D. V was trimmed by 11 bases and J by 3 bases, leaving 17 bases between them. Germline V gene data show CDR1 as MDHEN and CDR2 as SYDVKM. The CDR3 extends over 13 amino acids. The CDR3 nucleotides are TGTGCCGTAGGGCGATCCCCCGACTACGAGCAGTACTTC. This encodes CAVGRSPDYEQYF.

V is TRBV18 and J is TRBJ1-3, with D uncertain. The CDR3 consists of 15 residues. The V gene lost 4 bases and the J gene lost 0 bases, with 10 bases spanning the gap. Germline V gene sequence: CDR1 KGHSH, CDR2 LQKENI. This CDR3 is CASSQGRSSGNTIYF. The CDR3, as DNA: TGTGCCAGCTCACAAGGACGGAGCTCTGGAAACACCATATATTTT.

The genes are TRBV5-8 and TRBJ1-4; 8 bases fit TRBD1. The CDR3 runs to 16 residues. Germline V gene lookup returns CDR1 SGHTS and CDR2 YDEGEE. Losses at the gene ends were 4 bases for V and 4 bases for J; bases not matched to a gene: 9. DNA of the CDR3: TGTGCCAGCAGCGGGACTTCGGGACAGGTTAATGAAAAACTGTTTTTT. Amino acids: CASSGTSGQVNEKLFF.

The rearrangement uses TRBV30 and TRBJ2-7; D possibly corresponds to TRBD1 (6 bases). Germline CDR1 reads GTSNPN; CDR2 reads SVGIG (reference sequence). This CDR3 has 12 amino acids. Trimming took off 2 bases at V and 4 bases at J, with 9 bases between the two ends. CDR3 DNA: TGTGCCTGGAGTTCTCAGGGGTACGAGCAGTACTTC. Protein product: CAWSSQGYEQYF. The variable domain in full, with the rest retrieved from reference TRBV30 and TRBJ2-7, is SQTIHQWPATLVQPVGSPLSLECTVEGTSNPNLYWYRQAAGRGLQLLFYSVGIGQISSEVPQNLSASRPQDRQFILSSKKLLLSDSGFYLCAWSSQGYEQYFGPGTRLTVT.

This chain links TRBV7-3 with TRBJ2-7; a weak D match, TRBD2 (6 bases). Trimming left V 5 bases short and J 6 bases short, with 14 bases between. Germline CDR1 and CDR2: SGHTA and FQGTGA. CDR3 length: 13 residues. The CDR3 region is CASSPFLGGEQYF. Here the CDR3 DNA reads TGTGCCAGCAGCCCCTTCCTGGGGGGCGAGCAGTACTTC. Variable domain in full (rest from reference TRBV7-3 and TRBJ2-7): GAGVSQTPSNKVTEKGKYVELRCDPISGHTALYWYRQSLGQGPEFLIYFQGTGAADDSGLPNDRFFAVRPEGSVSTLKIQRTERGDSAVYLCASSPFLGGEQYFGPGTRLTVT.

The J gene is TRBJ2-3, the V gene TRBV18; no reliable D call. The germline gives CDR1 KGHSH, CDR2 LQKENI. V shed 2 bases and J shed 6 bases, with 12 bases lying between them. The CDR3 has 14 residues. CDR3 loop: CASSPWTLGDTQYF. DNA for the CDR3: TGTGCCAGCTCACCATGGACCCTGGGGGATACGCAGTATTTT.

Comments on this clone: One end of the junction is discordant with germline, which a read error may explain. J is TRBJ2-1 and V is TRBV7-7, with TRBD2 matching 9 bases. Germline CDR1 SSHAT, CDR2 FNYEAQ (reference sequence). This CDR3 is 16 amino acids long. This CDR3 reads CASSLSGLASYNEQFF. CDR3 nucleotide sequence: TGTGCTAGCAGCTTAAGTGGACTAGCGTCCTACAATGAGCAGTTCTTC.